The rows below give T cell receptor beta chains drawn from one sample of a study of OX40 agonist ivuxolimab in advanced cancers. Assay: immunoSEQ multiplex PCR; the TCRdb copy retains only in-frame clones and omits some. The data contain more than 60,000 clones, around 85% of them singletons. Sample: CD4+ or CD8+ T cells sorted from blood, taken in a trial of the OX40 agonist ivuxolimab. The source is an adult with an advanced solid tumor such as melanoma, head and neck, liver or kidney cancer. Each CDR3 is given with its conserved first and last residue. A D gene is named only where the DNA matches it firmly. Only some rows state a clone size, as once, few, many or a class for expanded clones.

D: -; size: -; J: TRBJ2-5; V: TRBV7-9; DNA: TGTGCCAGCAGCTCGGGGGTCCCCCAGTACTTC; CDR3: CASSSGVPQYF
D: -; size: -; J: TRBJ1-4; V: TRBV5-1; DNA: TGCGCCAGCAGCCCCGGGAAAATTGCAACTAATGAAAAACTGTTTTTT; CDR3: CASSPGKIATNEKLFF
D: -; size: -; J: TRBJ1-5; V: TRBV7-8; DNA: TGTGCCAGCAGCTTAGCTGTCCGGGCCTTTCAGCCCCAGCATTTT; CDR3: CASSLAVRAFQPQHF
D: TRBD2; size: -; J: TRBJ2-1; V: TRBV9; DNA: TGTGCCAGCAGCCTTGGACTAGCGGGAAGGGCGTACAATGAGCAGTTCTTC; CDR3: CASSLGLAGRAYNEQFF
D: TRBD1; size: -; J: TRBJ2-7; V: TRBV7-9; DNA: TGTGCCAGCAGCTTAGCGGGACAGGGGACCGAGCAGTACTTC; CDR3: CASSLAGQGTEQYF
D: -; size: -; J: TRBJ1-1; V: TRBV5-1; DNA: TGCGCCAGCAGCTTGGTCGTCGGGAACACTGAAGCTTTCTTT; CDR3: CASSLVVGNTEAFF
D: -; size: -; J: TRBJ2-5; V: TRBV21-1; DNA: TGTGCCAGCAGCAAATTGCGGACCCCAGAAATAGAGACCCAGTACTTC; CDR3: CASSKLRTPEIETQYF
D: -; size: -; J: TRBJ2-7; V: TRBV9; DNA: TGTGCCAGCAGCGTCGAGGGCAGGGTCAGGGACGAGCAGTACTTC; CDR3: CASSVEGRVRDEQYF
D: TRBD1; size: -; J: TRBJ1-1; V: TRBV19; DNA: TGTGCCAGTCGGGGACAGGGCACGGCTGAAGCTTTCTTT; CDR3: CASRGQGTAEAFF
D: TRBD2; size: -; J: TRBJ2-1; V: TRBV7-2; DNA: TGTGCCAGCAGCTTAGTGCTAGCGGGGGCCCTGAGCTCCTACAATGAGCAGTTCTTC; CDR3: CASSLVLAGALSSYNEQFF
D: -; size: -; J: TRBJ1-1; V: TRBV5-6; DNA: TGTGCCAGCAGCTTTGGACGGTCGAACACTGAAGCTTTCTTT; CDR3: CASSFGRSNTEAFF
D: -; size: once; J: TRBJ2-2; V: TRBV7-9; DNA: TGTGCCAGCAGCTTATATTACACCGGGGAGCTGTTTTTT; CDR3: CASSLYYTGELFF
D: TRBD1; size: -; J: TRBJ1-5; V: TRBV2; DNA: TGTGCCAGCAGTGTCAACAGGGGAACGAGACAGCCCCAGCATTTT; CDR3: CASSVNRGTRQPQHF
D: -; size: -; J: TRBJ1-5; V: TRBV6-1; DNA: TGTGCCAGCAGTGAACAGTTTAGCAATCAGCCCCAGCATTTT; CDR3: CASSEQFSNQPQHF
D: TRBD1; size: -; J: TRBJ1-1; V: TRBV27; DNA: TGTGCCAGCAGGAGTCCAGGGGGCTGGACTGAAGCTTTCTTT; CDR3: CASRSPGGWTEAFF
D: TRBD1; size: -; J: TRBJ1-2; V: TRBV18; DNA: TGTGCCAGCTTCCTAAGGGCAGGGGGCGATGGCTACACCTTC; CDR3: CASFLRAGGDGYTF
D: -; size: -; J: TRBJ1-1; V: TRBV2; DNA: TGTGCCAGCAGCGGCGGGGGTAGGGACACTGAAGCTTTCTTT; CDR3: CASSGGGRDTEAFF
D: -; size: -; J: TRBJ2-7; V: TRBV15; DNA: TGTGCCACCAGCAGAGAAAGGGGCCGCTACGAGCAGTACTTC; CDR3: CATSRERGRYEQYF
D: -; size: -; J: TRBJ2-1; V: TRBV27; DNA: TGTGCCAGCAGCCCGGGCCAACCGGGTGTGGGGCAGTTCTTC; CDR3: CASSPGQPGVGQFF
D: -; size: few; J: TRBJ2-3; V: TRBV4-1; DNA: TGCGCCAGCAGCCCCGGGCGTTTAGATACGCAGTATTTT; CDR3: CASSPGRLDTQYF
D: TRBD2; size: -; J: TRBJ2-3; V: TRBV7-9; DNA: TGTGCCAGCAGCTTAGGGCTAGCGGGGGGCCCCACAGATACGCAGTATTTT; CDR3: CASSLGLAGGPTDTQYF
D: -; size: -; J: TRBJ2-3; V: TRBV10-3; DNA: TGTGCCATCAGTGAGTCTGGGACCAACACAGATACGCAGTATTTT; CDR3: CAISESGTNTDTQYF
D: -; size: -; J: TRBJ1-1; V: TRBV11-2; DNA: TGTGCCAGCAGCTTAGTGACGGGAAATGAAGCTTTCTTT; CDR3: CASSLVTGNEAFF
D: TRBD1; size: -; J: TRBJ1-1; V: TRBV5-6; DNA: TGTGCCAGCAGCCCGGACAGGGGGTGGGATACTGAAGCTTTCTTT; CDR3: CASSPDRGWDTEAFF
D: -; size: -; J: TRBJ1-5; V: TRBV21-1; DNA: TGTGCCAGCAGCACCTGGACAGTTGGTAGGGCTTGCAATCAGCCCCAGCATTTT; CDR3: CASSTWTVGRACNQPQHF
D: -; size: -; J: TRBJ2-3; V: TRBV6-4; DNA: TGTGCCAGCAGCCGGGTCTGGGGGGATACGCAGTATTTT; CDR3: CASSRVWGDTQYF
D: -; size: -; J: TRBJ1-3; V: TRBV28; DNA: TGTGCCAGCACTTTGGGCTCTGGAAACACCATATATTTT; CDR3: CASTLGSGNTIYF
D: -; size: -; J: TRBJ1-1; V: TRBV5-6; DNA: TGTGCCAGCAGCTTTTCGGGGGGGTACACTGAAGCTTTCTTT; CDR3: CASSFSGGYTEAFF
D: -; size: -; J: TRBJ2-7; V: TRBV27; DNA: TGTGCCAGCACGTACCCCGGCAGGACAGATCCTTACGAGCAGTACTTC; CDR3: CASTYPGRTDPYEQYF
D: -; size: -; J: TRBJ2-7; V: TRBV4-3; DNA: TGCGCCAGCAGGGCTCCGGACAGATTCTCCTACGAGCAGTACTTC; CDR3: CASRAPDRFSYEQYF
D: -; size: -; J: TRBJ2-7; V: TRBV4-1; DNA: TGCGCCAGCAGCCAAGACCCAGGGCACTACGAGCAGTACTTC; CDR3: CASSQDPGHYEQYF
D: -; size: -; J: TRBJ1-2; V: TRBV28; DNA: TGTGCCAGCAGAAACAGCCCGGCGTATGGCTACACCTTC; CDR3: CASRNSPAYGYTF
D: -; size: -; J: TRBJ2-5; V: TRBV9; DNA: TGTGCCAGCAGCGTAGAAGGGACCCAGCGGGAGACCCAGTACTTC; CDR3: CASSVEGTQRETQYF
D: -; size: -; J: TRBJ2-3; V: TRBV19; DNA: TGTGCCAGTACGGCCCGGGACTTCACAGATACGCAGTATTTT; CDR3: CASTARDFTDTQYF